These T cell receptor beta chains were read from a single sample in a study of cytomegalovirus exposure and HLA in healthy donors. Sequencing used immunoSEQ multiplex PCR; TCRdb keeps in-frame clones, though not all of them. Among over 40,000 clones listed, around 60% were seen once. Sequenced material: PBMCs. The origin of the receptors is a man aged 55-75 years in good health and CMV-seropositive. The CDR3 runs from the conserved cysteine through the conserved F or W. The D gene is left open where the match is weak. Only part of the rows carry a size: once, few, many, or a class if the clone is expanded.

TRBD2	TRBJ2-1	few	TRBV11-2	CASSPSSGAGVANEQFF	TGTGCCAGCAGCCCCAGCTCCGGAGCGGGAGTCGCCAATGAGCAGTTCTTC
TRBD2	TRBJ2-7	-	TRBV6-5	CASAPRLAGANEQYF	TGTGCCAGCGCCCCGCGCCTAGCGGGAGCCAACGAGCAGTACTTC
-	TRBJ1-1	-	TRBV29-1	CSVEGTENTEAFF	TGCAGCGTTGAAGGGACAGAGAACACTGAAGCTTTCTTT
-	TRBJ2-5	once	TRBV5-1	CASSPGTSIETQYF	TGCGCCAGCAGCCCCGGGACTTCCATAGAGACCCAGTACTTC
TRBD1	TRBJ2-7	-	TRBV7-2	CASSRDRGYEQYF	TGTGCCAGCAGCAGGGACAGGGGTTACGAGCAGTACTTC
TRBD1	TRBJ2-7	few	TRBV30	CAWGQGEGSLQYF	TGTGCCTGGGGACAGGGCGAGGGCTCGCTCCAGTACTTC
-	TRBJ1-5	-	TRBV2	CASSEAEGFGQPQHF	TGTGCCAGCAGTGAAGCAGAGGGATTCGGTCAGCCCCAGCATTTT
TRBD2	TRBJ2-7	-	TRBV28	CASSTQRDISYEQYF	TGTGCCAGCAGCACCCAGCGGGATATCTCCTACGAGCAGTACTTC
-	TRBJ2-5	-	TRBV7-9	CASSFGRGRQETQYF	TGTGCCAGCAGCTTCGGGCGGGGGCGGCAAGAGACCCAGTACTTC
-	TRBJ1-3	-	TRBV13	CASSSFDAASGNTIYF	TGTGCCAGCAGCTCTTTCGACGCGGCCTCTGGAAACACCATATATTTT
TRBD2	TRBJ2-5	-	TRBV2	CASSAGGSHQETQYF	TGTGCCAGCAGTGCGGGCGGGAGCCACCAAGAGACCCAGTACTTC
-	TRBJ1-1	-	TRBV18	CASSPPGAGTEAFF	TGTGCCAGCTCACCACCGGGGGCCGGCACTGAAGCTTTCTTT
-	TRBJ1-3	few	TRBV5-6	CASSFRRGNTIYF	TGTGCCAGCAGCTTCCGCAGGGGAAACACCATATATTTT
TRBD2	TRBJ2-3	-	TRBV6-1	CASSEVLGYGGRSPDTQYF	TGTGCCAGCAGTGAAGTGTTAGGGTACGGCGGGAGGAGCCCAGATACGCAGTATTTT
-	TRBJ2-7	-	TRBV30	CAWSVLREQYF	TGTGCCTGGAGTGTGTTACGGGAGCAGTACTTT
-	TRBJ2-2	-	TRBV19	CASSTEGGANTGELFF	TGTGCCAGTAGTACCGAAGGGGGGGCGAACACCGGGGAGCTGTTTTTT
-	TRBJ2-7	few	TRBV4-1	CASSQVRGYEQYF	TGCGCCAGCAGCCAAGTTCGGGGGTACGAGCAGTACTTC
TRBD2	TRBJ2-1	-	TRBV7-2	CASSKLAGRYNEQFF	TGTGCCAGCAGCAAACTAGCGGGGAGATACAATGAGCAGTTCTTC
TRBD1	TRBJ1-1	-	TRBV7-6	CASSLGQGMDAEAFF	TGTGCCAGCAGCCTAGGACAGGGGATGGACGCTGAAGCTTTCTTT
-	TRBJ2-1	-	TRBV7-3	CASSPDGLALNNEQFF	TGTGCCAGCAGCCCTGACGGGCTAGCGCTTAACAATGAGCAGTTCTTC
TRBD2	TRBJ2-1	-	TRBV5-1	CASSLNWRLAGNEQFF	TGCGCCAGCAGCTTAAATTGGCGACTAGCGGGCAATGAGCAGTTCTTC
TRBD2	TRBJ2-1	-	TRBV9	CASSMGLAVYNEQFF	TGTGCCAGCAGCATGGGACTAGCGGTATACAATGAGCAGTTCTTC
TRBD2	TRBJ2-3	-	TRBV30	CAWSERGAGAQYF	TGTGCCTGGAGCGAACGAGGGGCGGGGGCGCAGTATTTT
TRBD1	TRBJ1-5	-	TRBV7-9	CASSLGTGSQPQHF	TGTGCCAGCAGCCTCGGGACAGGAAGTCAGCCCCAGCATTTT
-	TRBJ2-1	-	TRBV7-9	CASSLGGANNEQFF	TGTGCCAGCAGCTTAGGCGGAGCAAACAATGAGCAGTTCTTC
-	TRBJ2-7	few	TRBV5-6	CASSLVGQTYEQYF	TGTGCCAGCAGCTTGGTGGGGCAAACCTACGAGCAGTACTTC
-	TRBJ1-5	-	TRBV7-8	CASSGSEEPQHF	TGTGCCAGCAGTGGGAGTGAGGAACCCCAGCATTTT
TRBD2	TRBJ2-2	-	TRBV2	CASRVAGYTGELFF	TGTGCCAGCAGGGTAGCGGGATACACCGGGGAGCTGTTTTTT
-	TRBJ2-1	-	TRBV5-1	CASSSIANSYNEQFF	TGCGCCAGCAGCTCTATAGCAAATTCCTACAATGAGCAGTTCTTC
TRBD2	TRBJ2-2	-	TRBV7-2	CASSLSGSGELFF	TGTGCCAGCAGCCTCAGCGGGAGTGGGGAGCTGTTTTTT
TRBD1	TRBJ1-5	-	TRBV5-1	CASSSGQVNQPQHF	TGCGCCAGCAGCTCAGGACAGGTCAATCAGCCCCAGCATTTT
-	TRBJ2-5	-	TRBV7-6	CASSLLAGNRETQYF	TGTGCCAGCAGCTTACTAGCAGGAAATAGGGAGACCCAGTACTTC
-	TRBJ2-7	once	TRBV4-1	CASSQIGQSRVQYF	TGCGCCAGCAGCCAAATAGGACAGAGCCGTGTGCAGTACTTC
-	TRBJ2-7	-	TRBV4-1	CASSQHSLLEPPYEQYF	TGCGCCAGCAGCCAACATTCCCTACTCGAACCGCCTTACGAGCAGTACTTC
-	TRBJ2-5	-	TRBV11-2	CASSRGLQETQYF	TGTGCCAGCAGCCGGGGTCTCCAAGAGACCCAGTACTTC
-	TRBJ1-1	-	TRBV5-6	CASSRGHSGGAFF	TGTGCCAGCAGCAGGGGACACTCGGGAGGAGCTTTCTTT
-	TRBJ1-1	once	TRBV27	CASREQPSNTEAFF	TGTGCCAGCAGGGAACAGCCATCTAACACTGAAGCTTTCTTT